This T cell receptor beta chain emerged from a study of blood T cell repertoires in COVID-19. Libraries were prepared by immunoSEQ multiplex PCR; TCRdb keeps only in-frame clonotypes and omits some of them. The sample consists of 200,000 to 250,000 clones, around 82% of them appearing once. Looked up from germline, CDR1 is ENHRY and CDR2 is SYGVKD. The ends lost 3 bases at V and 7 bases at J; junction bases unmatched: 2. CDR3 length equals 14 residues. This chain joins TRBV10-3 and TRBJ2-2; 10 nucleotides align to TRBD2. Sequences were obtained from PBMCs or T cells enriched from blood (not recorded which). The clonotype was recovered from a woman in her forties or fifties who had been exposed to COVID-19. In DNA, the CDR3 is TGTGCCATCAGTGACGGACTAGCGGACGGGGAGCTGTTTTTT. Translating gives CAISDGLADGELFF.